One sample yielded the 21 T cell receptor beta chains listed below, sequenced in a study of T cell clones after liver transplantation (dated by TCRdb to between 2018 and 2021). The library was obtained by the immunoSEQ multiplex PCR assay. TCRdb carries this immuneACCESS record with in-frame sequences only. Its versions omit some clonotypes, under half of them owing to an unresolved V gene in the studies checked, with the rest unexplained. The sample contains tens of thousands of clones, about two thirds of them found a single time. The ten largest clonotypes hold 2.5% to 3% of the sample. The material was CD4+ T cells from blood, obtained at the roughly 16-month timepoint. The receptors were sampled from a human patient who received a liver transplant. After a transplant, some T cells may be the graft donor's own cells.

J is TRBJ2-7 and V is TRBV28; D uncertain. The CDR3 runs 11 residues. Germline CDR1 and CDR2: MDHEN and SYDVKM. Trimming stripped 6 bases from V and 3 bases from J, with 6 bases between. The CDR3: CASSHGYEQYF. The CDR3 nucleotides read TGTGCCAGCAGCCACGGCTACGAGCAGTACTTC.

This clone was detected only once. V and J are TRBV5-6 and TRBJ1-1; 7 bases align to TRBD1. Trimming took 4 bases from V and 0 from J; bases not matched to a gene: 6. Germline values: CDR1 SGHDT, CDR2 YYEEEE. This CDR3 region has 15 residues. The CDR3 DNA follows: TGTGCCAGCAGCGGGACAGATCGAATGAACACTGAAGCTTTCTTT. Its protein is CASSGTDRMNTEAFF.

This clone was seen a handful of times. This chain uses TRBV7-9 with TRBJ1-3; D might be TRBD1 (6 bases). Between the trimmed V and J ends, which lost 0 bases and 3 bases, there was a span of 15 bases. The CDR3 has 17 residues. CDR1 is SEHNR and CDR2 is FQNEAQ in the germline V gene (reference sequence). Written as DNA, the CDR3 is TGTGCCAGCAGCTTAGCGGGTCACACACAGGGTGGAAACACCATATATTTT. Residues: CASSLAGHTQGGNTIYF.

The CDR3 loop reads CASSLETRDSLYNEQFF. The DNA of the CDR3 is TGTGCCAGCAGCTTAGAGACCCGGGACTCCCTCTACAATGAGCAGTTCTTC. The genes are TRBV11-1 and TRBJ2-1, with a weak D call TRBD2 (6 bases). The germline gives CDR1 SGHAT, CDR2 FQDESV (reference sequence). Trimming took 1 base from V and 3 from J, leaving 16 bases between them. The CDR3 totals 17 residues.

This chain links TRBV5-1 with TRBJ1-1; D perhaps matches TRBD1 (5 bases). From germline, CDR1 is SGHRS and CDR2 YFSETQ. The CDR3 extends over 15 amino acids. Trimming took 4 bases from V and 1 from J, leaving 14 bases between them. The CDR3 is CASSTRGRTNTEAFF. In DNA, the CDR3 is TGCGCCAGCAGCACCCGGGGACGGACGAACACTGAAGCTTTCTTT.

In nucleotides, the CDR3 is TGTGCCAGCAGTTACAGGACAGGGGGTTCGGATGGCTACACCTTC. This codes for CASSYRTGGSDGYTF. The genes are TRBV6-5 and TRBJ1-2; 10 bases align to TRBD1. Germline CDR1 reads MNHEY; CDR2 reads SVGAGI. Trimming removed 2 bases from V and 6 bases from J; junction bases left unmatched: 6. This CDR3 has 15 amino acids.

This clone was seen a few times. J is TRBJ1-4 and V is TRBV13; no clear D gene. Between the trimmed V and J ends, which lost 5 bases and 6 bases, there was a span of 19 bases. CDR3 length: 16 residues. Germline CDR1 reads PRHDT; CDR2 reads FYEKMQ (reference sequence). As DNA, the CDR3 is TGTGCCAGCAGCCAGAGGATTGATCCTGCTTATGAAAAACTGTTTTTT. Translated, it gives CASSQRIDPAYEKLFF.

The rearrangement uses TRBV14 and TRBJ2-3; 8 bases agree with TRBD2. The V gene's germline CDR1 is SGHDN and CDR2 FVKESK. The CDR3 spans 17 residues. The J segment lost 1 base and the V segment lost 2 bases, leaving 8 bases of the junction unmatched. The CDR3: CASSQQSGGRRTDTQYF. CDR3 nucleotide sequence: TGTGCCAGCAGCCAACAAAGCGGGGGCCGTCGCACAGATACGCAGTATTTT.

The V and J genes are TRBV25-1 and TRBJ1-2; no definite D call. V shed 4 bases and J shed 3 bases, with 6 bases lying between them. The CDR3 is made up of 12 amino acids. In germline, CDR1 is MGHDK, CDR2 SYGVNS. The CDR3 DNA sequence: TGTGCCAGCAGTGCCTACTACTATGGCTACACCTTC. Its translation: CASSAYYYGYTF.

The gene calls are TRBV27 and TRBJ1-2; 9 nucleotides line up with TRBD1. Germline CDR1 is MNHEY and CDR2 is SMNVEV (reference sequence). The CDR3 has 14 residues. Trimming removed 5 bases from V and 8 bases from J; junction bases left unmatched: 9. CDR3: CASSPGGQGRGYTF. The DNA for the CDR3 is TGTGCCAGCAGTCCTGGGGGACAGGGACGCGGCTACACCTTC.

This clone appeared a few times. The V call is TRBV5-4, the J call TRBJ2-4; perhaps TRBD1 as D (6 bases). V was shortened by 1 base and J by 0 bases, with 8 bases between the two germline ends. Germline assignment: CDR1 SGHNT and CDR2 YYREEE (reference sequence). This CDR3 has 15 amino acids. CDR3 sequence reads: CASSLQGPAKNIQYF. CDR3 nucleotides: TGTGCCAGCAGCTTGCAGGGGCCAGCCAAAAACATTCAGTACTTC.

This clone was picked up a small number of times. CDR3 coding DNA: TGTGCCAGCTCACCAGGAGAAGACACAGATACGCAGTATTTT. Encoded protein: CASSPGEDTDTQYF. J is TRBJ2-3 and V is TRBV18; D gene ambiguous. The CDR3 contains 14 residues. Germline CDR1 reads KGHSH; CDR2 reads LQKENI. V gave up 2 bases and J gave up 2 bases, with 8 bases separating them. The entire variable domain, with the rest obtained from reference TRBV18 and TRBJ2-3, is as follows: NAGVMQNPRHLVRRRGQEARLRCSPMKGHSHVYWYRQLPEEGLKFMVYLQKENIIDESGMPKERFSAEFPKEGPSILRIQQVVRGDSAAYFCASSPGEDTDTQYFGPGTRLTVL.

This chain joins TRBV5-1 and TRBJ2-3; tentative D call: TRBD1 (6 bases). CDR3 length: 16 amino acids. Trimming removed 4 bases from V and 3 bases from J, with 18 bases in between. Germline assignment: CDR1 SGHRS and CDR2 YFSETQ. CDR3: CASSKKDSILTDTQYF. The CDR3 DNA is TGCGCCAGCAGCAAAAAGGACAGCATACTAACAGATACGCAGTATTTT.

The table lists this clone with a few counts. The chain uses TRBV6-5 and TRBJ1-4; TRBD1 agrees at 8 bases. The CDR3 is 16 amino acids. In germline, CDR1 is MNHEY, CDR2 SVGAGI. The junction had 9 bases not matched to a gene; V was cut back by 2 bases and J by 7 bases. The CDR3 spells CASSYRGQGVGEKLFF. In nucleotides, the CDR3 is TGTGCCAGCAGTTACCGAGGACAGGGAGTAGGTGAAAAACTGTTTTTT.

This clone was detected only a few times. This specimen includes other DNA sequences encoding the same CDR3. This sequence joins TRBV5-1 and TRBJ1-6; 11 nucleotides match TRBD1. The V and J ends lost 4 bases and 7 bases, in that order; junction bases with no gene match: 7. Germline lookup yields CDR1 SGHRS and CDR2 YFSETQ. This CDR3 region has 16 residues. CDR3 in DNA: TGCGCCAGCAGCCGGACAGGGGGCGCGGGCAATTCACCCCTCCACTTT. Its translation is CASSRTGGAGNSPLHF.

The chain couples TRBV6-1 to TRBJ1-5; D call uncertain. The CDR3 extends over 12 amino acids. Trimming took 7 bases from V and 5 from J, leaving 9 bases between them. The germline CDR1 and CDR2 sequences are MNHNS and SASEGT. CDR3 amino acids: CASKFADQPQHF. The DNA of the CDR3 is TGTGCCAGCAAGTTCGCGGATCAGCCCCAGCATTTT.

This clone was picked up a small number of times. The V and J genes are TRBV5-1 and TRBJ1-5; a possible D gene is TRBD1 (6 bases). V dropped 0 bases and J dropped 3 bases, with 13 bases sitting between them. Germline assignment: CDR1 SGHRS and CDR2 YFSETQ. CDR3 length: 16 amino acids. The CDR3 DNA is TGCGCCAGCAGCTTGGGAAGCGGGGGCCTCAATCAGCCCCAGCATTTT. Translating gives CASSLGSGGLNQPQHF. Filled out from reference TRBV5-1 and TRBJ1-5, the complete variable domain reads KAGVTQTPRYLIKTRGQQVTLSCSPISGHRSVSWYQQTPGQGLQFLFEYFSETQRNKGNFPGRFSGRQFSNSRSEMNVSTLELGDSALYLCASSLGSGGLNQPQHFGDGTRLSIL.

This clone has only a few counts. The chain has TRBV5-1 and TRBJ1-1; TRBD1 agrees at 7 bases. CDR1 SGHRS and CDR2 YFSETQ come from the germline V gene. This CDR3 spans 16 amino acids. The junction had 15 bases not matched to a gene; V was cut back by 0 bases and J by 10 bases. The CDR3 loop is CASSLDRGLGDRGAFF. As DNA, the CDR3 is TGCGCCAGCAGCTTGGACAGGGGACTAGGGGATAGAGGAGCTTTCTTT.

Only a few counts were recorded for this clone. The V gene is TRBV10-3, the J gene TRBJ2-1; TRBD1 aligns across 10 bases. The V gene's germline CDR1 is ENHRY and CDR2 SYGVKD. V was clipped by 6 bases and J by 7 bases; unmatched bases: 9. There are 15 residues in the CDR3. Written as DNA, the CDR3 is TGTGCCATCAGGGATGGACAGGGGGAGATAAATGAGCAGTTCTTC. As protein: CAIRDGQGEINEQFF.

The chain links TRBV7-8 to TRBJ2-3, with D maybe TRBD1 (6 bases). Per germline, CDR1 SGHVS and CDR2 FQNEAQ. Trimming pared 5 bases from V and 3 bases from J, leaving 24 bases between. The CDR3 sequence is 18 residues long. The CDR3 DNA is TGTGCCAGCAGCCCTTCAGTACTCCGGGACACTGGGACAGATACGCAGTATTTT. This translates into CASSPSVLRDTGTDTQYF.

This clone has only a few counts. The chain uses TRBV6-5 and TRBJ2-3; TRBD2 matches at 9 bases. After removal of 6 bases from V and 1 base from J, the junction contained 5 bases not matched to a gene. The CDR3 is made up of 15 amino acids. Germline V gene lookup returns CDR1 MNHEY and CDR2 SVGAGI. The CDR3 sequence: CASSPGLARTDTQYF. CDR3 DNA sequence: TGTGCCAGCAGCCCCGGACTAGCGCGCACAGATACGCAGTATTTT.